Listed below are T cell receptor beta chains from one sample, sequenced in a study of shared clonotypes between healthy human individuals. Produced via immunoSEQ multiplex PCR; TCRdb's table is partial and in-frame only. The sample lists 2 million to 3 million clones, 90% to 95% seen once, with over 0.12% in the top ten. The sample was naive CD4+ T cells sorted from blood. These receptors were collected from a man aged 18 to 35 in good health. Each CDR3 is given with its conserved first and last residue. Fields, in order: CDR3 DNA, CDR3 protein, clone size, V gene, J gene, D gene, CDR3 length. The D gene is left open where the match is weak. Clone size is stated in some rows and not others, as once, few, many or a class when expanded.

DNA: TGTGCCAGCAGTCCCTGGGTGGGGGGGCCCTACGAGCAGTACTTC
CDR3: CASSPWVGGPYEQYF
size: NA
V: TRBV6-5
J: TRBJ2-7
D: NA
length: 15

DNA: TGTGCCAGCAGTGTAGCGGGAGCGAACACCGGGGAGCTGTTTTTT
CDR3: CASSVAGANTGELFF
size: NA
V: TRBV9
J: TRBJ2-2
D: TRBD2
length: 15

DNA: TGTGCCAGCCTCGCCGGGGCAGGGAGTAACTATGGCTACACCTTC
CDR3: CASLAGAGSNYGYTF
size: NA
V: TRBV28
J: TRBJ1-2
D: NA
length: 15

DNA: TGTGCCACCAGCAGAGAAACCGGGGAGCTGTTTTTT
CDR3: CATSRETGELFF
size: NA
V: TRBV15
J: TRBJ2-2
D: NA
length: 12

DNA: TGTGCCAGCTCACTTCTGACAGATACGCAGTATTTT
CDR3: CASSLLTDTQYF
size: NA
V: TRBV18
J: TRBJ2-3
D: NA
length: 12

DNA: TGTGCCAGCAGTTACTCGGGGCGCTCCTACGAGCAGTACTTC
CDR3: CASSYSGRSYEQYF
size: NA
V: TRBV6-5
J: TRBJ2-7
D: NA
length: 14

DNA: TGTGCCAGCAGTGCGGGGGGTAGGGATAATGAAAAACTGTTTTTT
CDR3: CASSAGGRDNEKLFF
size: NA
V: TRBV6-1
J: TRBJ1-4
D: NA
length: 15

DNA: TGTGCCAGCAGCTTCAGGCGGGAGGGCTTCGCTGAGCAGTTCTTC
CDR3: CASSFRREGFAEQFF
size: once
V: TRBV7-2
J: TRBJ2-1
D: TRBD2
length: 15

DNA: TGTGCCAGCAGCGTAGCTAGTAGCGGGACCCAAGAGACCCAGTACTTC
CDR3: CASSVASSGTQETQYF
size: NA
V: TRBV9
J: TRBJ2-5
D: TRBD2
length: 16

DNA: TGCGCCAGCAGCTTGTTGTCCGGGGAGCTGTTTTTT
CDR3: CASSLLSGELFF
size: NA
V: TRBV5-1
J: TRBJ2-2
D: NA
length: 12

DNA: TGTGCCACCAGCAGATTTACAGGGGCCAACTCTGGAAACACCATATATTTT
CDR3: CATSRFTGANSGNTIYF
size: NA
V: TRBV15
J: TRBJ1-3
D: TRBD1
length: 17

DNA: TGTGCCAGCAGTTACGTCAGGGTCCGAACTACTGAAGCTTTCTTT
CDR3: CASSYVRVRTTEAFF
size: NA
V: TRBV6-5
J: TRBJ1-1
D: NA
length: 15

DNA: TGCAGCGTTCAGGGAGGACGAGAAAAACTGTTTTTT
CDR3: CSVQGGREKLFF
size: few
V: TRBV29-1
J: TRBJ1-4
D: NA
length: 12

DNA: TGCACCAGCAGCCAAGTCACCGGGACAGACTCTGGAAACACCATATATTTT
CDR3: CTSSQVTGTDSGNTIYF
size: NA
V: TRBV1
J: TRBJ1-3
D: NA
length: 17

DNA: TGTGCCAGTAGTCCGGGGACTAGCGGGGGGGACTACGAGCAGTACTTC
CDR3: CASSPGTSGGDYEQYF
size: once
V: TRBV19
J: TRBJ2-7
D: TRBD2
length: 16

DNA: TGTGCCAGCAGTGAAGCGGGCCAGGGTCGAGGCCTAGAGACCCAGTACTTC
CDR3: CASSEAGQGRGLETQYF
size: NA
V: TRBV6-1
J: TRBJ2-5
D: NA
length: 17

DNA: TGCGCCAGCAGCTGGGGGGTAGCGGGAGGGCCGAAGTTCTTC
CDR3: CASSWGVAGGPKFF
size: NA
V: TRBV5-1
J: TRBJ2-1
D: TRBD2
length: 14

DNA: TGTGCCAGCAGCTTCGACGAAGAGACCCAGTACTTC
CDR3: CASSFDEETQYF
size: NA
V: TRBV7-2
J: TRBJ2-5
D: NA
length: 12

DNA: TGCGCCAGCAGCTTGGGAGGTAGCTCTCCCTACGAGCAGTACTTC
CDR3: CASSLGGSSPYEQYF
size: NA
V: TRBV5-1
J: TRBJ2-7
D: NA
length: 15

DNA: TGTGCCAGCAGTGATATGGCCGGGCTTCGGTGGGAGCAGTACTTC
CDR3: CASSDMAGLRWEQYF
size: NA
V: TRBV28
J: TRBJ2-7
D: NA
length: 15

DNA: TGTGCCAGAAGCCTGGACAGGGTGCTTATCGTCGGGGAGCTGTTTTTT
CDR3: CARSLDRVLIVGELFF
size: NA
V: TRBV5-3
J: TRBJ2-2
D: TRBD1
length: 16

DNA: TGTGCCAGCAGTATGGGATCGGGACAGGGCTATGGCTACACCTTC
CDR3: CASSMGSGQGYGYTF
size: once
V: TRBV6-6
J: TRBJ1-2
D: TRBD1
length: 15

DNA: TGTGCCAGCAGCGAACAGGGGGCGAATGAGCAGTTCTTC
CDR3: CASSEQGANEQFF
size: NA
V: TRBV7-2
J: TRBJ2-1
D: TRBD1
length: 13

DNA: TGTGCCAGCAGCTTCGGGGGGGCCGGTGAGCAGTACTTC
CDR3: CASSFGGAGEQYF
size: NA
V: TRBV7-3
J: TRBJ2-7
D: TRBD2
length: 13

DNA: TGTGCCAGCAGTGAAGCGTCGTCAGGTCTCTACGAGCAGTACTTC
CDR3: CASSEASSGLYEQYF
size: NA
V: TRBV6-1
J: TRBJ2-7
D: NA
length: 15

DNA: TGTGCCAGCAGCTTAGGAGGGACTAGCGGTTCATACAATGAGCAGTTCTTC
CDR3: CASSLGGTSGSYNEQFF
size: once
V: TRBV7-9
J: TRBJ2-1
D: TRBD2
length: 17

DNA: TGTGCCAGCAGTTACGGCCCGGGAAGGGATCATGGCTACACCTTC
CDR3: CASSYGPGRDHGYTF
size: once
V: TRBV6-5
J: TRBJ1-2
D: NA
length: 15

DNA: TGCGCCAGCAGCTTGTCCTCAGGGGCTTACAACGGCGAGCAGTACTTC
CDR3: CASSLSSGAYNGEQYF
size: NA
V: TRBV5-1
J: TRBJ2-7
D: NA
length: 16

DNA: TGCGCCAGCAGCTCCGGGGAAGCCCAGTACTTC
CDR3: CASSSGEAQYF
size: NA
V: TRBV5-1
J: TRBJ2-5
D: NA
length: 11

DNA: TGTGCCAGCAAATCCAGGCAGTGGACTGAAGCTTTCTTT
CDR3: CASKSRQWTEAFF
size: few
V: TRBV6-1
J: TRBJ1-1
D: NA
length: 13

DNA: TGCGCCAGCAGCCATCCCCGAGGTACTCGGTTCTTC
CDR3: CASSHPRGTRFF
size: NA
V: TRBV4-1
J: TRBJ2-1
D: NA
length: 12

DNA: TGTGCCAGCAGGGAGGCTGGAAATGAGCAGTTCTTC
CDR3: CASREAGNEQFF
size: NA
V: TRBV2
J: TRBJ2-1
D: NA
length: 12

DNA: TGTGCTAGTGGGGGACTAGCGGAGAACAATGAGCAGTTCTTC
CDR3: CASGGLAENNEQFF
size: NA
V: TRBV12-5
J: TRBJ2-1
D: TRBD2
length: 14

DNA: TGTGCCAGCAGCTGGAGCGGGAGTGGCTACAATGAGCAGTTCTTC
CDR3: CASSWSGSGYNEQFF
size: NA
V: TRBV5-5
J: TRBJ2-1
D: TRBD2
length: 15

DNA: TGTGCCAGCAGTAACACAAGGCCGTCGAATTCACCCCTCCACTTT
CDR3: CASSNTRPSNSPLHF
size: NA
V: TRBV6-5
J: TRBJ1-6
D: NA
length: 15

DNA: TGCGCCAGCAGCTTGGGGCAGGGATACACAGATACGCAGTATTTT
CDR3: CASSLGQGYTDTQYF
size: NA
V: TRBV5-1
J: TRBJ2-3
D: NA
length: 15

DNA: TGTGCCAGCAGCTTAGGACAGACGAACACTGAAGCTTTCTTT
CDR3: CASSLGQTNTEAFF
size: few
V: TRBV5-4
J: TRBJ1-1
D: NA
length: 14

DNA: TGCGCCAGCACCTTCACAGGGGTCGACACCGGGGAGCTGTTTTTT
CDR3: CASTFTGVDTGELFF
size: NA
V: TRBV5-1
J: TRBJ2-2
D: TRBD1
length: 15

DNA: TGCGCCAGCAGCCAAGAAGTCGCGGTGGTAACTGAAGCTTTCTTT
CDR3: CASSQEVAVVTEAFF
size: NA
V: TRBV4-1
J: TRBJ1-1
D: NA
length: 15

DNA: TGTGCCAATTCCAAGGGGTGGGAGACCCAGTACTTC
CDR3: CANSKGWETQYF
size: once
V: TRBV6-1
J: TRBJ2-5
D: NA
length: 12

DNA: TGTGCCAGCAGTGAAGATTGGGGGCTTAGCGAAAAACTGTTTTTT
CDR3: CASSEDWGLSEKLFF
size: NA
V: TRBV6-1
J: TRBJ1-4
D: NA
length: 15

DNA: TGTGCCAGCAGCCCGGACTACCAGATGGCCTACGAGCAGTACTTC
CDR3: CASSPDYQMAYEQYF
size: NA
V: TRBV11-2
J: TRBJ2-7
D: NA
length: 15

DNA: TGTGCCAGTACCACGACTGGACTAGCGAGCACAGATACGCAGTATTTT
CDR3: CASTTTGLASTDTQYF
size: NA
V: TRBV19
J: TRBJ2-3
D: TRBD2
length: 16

DNA: TGTGCCAGCAGGGGGCTCTTCTACGAGCAGTACTTC
CDR3: CASRGLFYEQYF
size: NA
V: TRBV2
J: TRBJ2-7
D: NA
length: 12

DNA: TGTGCCTGGGGGGAGAGCGGGGGCTGGACTGAAGCTTTCTTT
CDR3: CAWGESGGWTEAFF
size: NA
V: TRBV30
J: TRBJ1-1
D: NA
length: 14